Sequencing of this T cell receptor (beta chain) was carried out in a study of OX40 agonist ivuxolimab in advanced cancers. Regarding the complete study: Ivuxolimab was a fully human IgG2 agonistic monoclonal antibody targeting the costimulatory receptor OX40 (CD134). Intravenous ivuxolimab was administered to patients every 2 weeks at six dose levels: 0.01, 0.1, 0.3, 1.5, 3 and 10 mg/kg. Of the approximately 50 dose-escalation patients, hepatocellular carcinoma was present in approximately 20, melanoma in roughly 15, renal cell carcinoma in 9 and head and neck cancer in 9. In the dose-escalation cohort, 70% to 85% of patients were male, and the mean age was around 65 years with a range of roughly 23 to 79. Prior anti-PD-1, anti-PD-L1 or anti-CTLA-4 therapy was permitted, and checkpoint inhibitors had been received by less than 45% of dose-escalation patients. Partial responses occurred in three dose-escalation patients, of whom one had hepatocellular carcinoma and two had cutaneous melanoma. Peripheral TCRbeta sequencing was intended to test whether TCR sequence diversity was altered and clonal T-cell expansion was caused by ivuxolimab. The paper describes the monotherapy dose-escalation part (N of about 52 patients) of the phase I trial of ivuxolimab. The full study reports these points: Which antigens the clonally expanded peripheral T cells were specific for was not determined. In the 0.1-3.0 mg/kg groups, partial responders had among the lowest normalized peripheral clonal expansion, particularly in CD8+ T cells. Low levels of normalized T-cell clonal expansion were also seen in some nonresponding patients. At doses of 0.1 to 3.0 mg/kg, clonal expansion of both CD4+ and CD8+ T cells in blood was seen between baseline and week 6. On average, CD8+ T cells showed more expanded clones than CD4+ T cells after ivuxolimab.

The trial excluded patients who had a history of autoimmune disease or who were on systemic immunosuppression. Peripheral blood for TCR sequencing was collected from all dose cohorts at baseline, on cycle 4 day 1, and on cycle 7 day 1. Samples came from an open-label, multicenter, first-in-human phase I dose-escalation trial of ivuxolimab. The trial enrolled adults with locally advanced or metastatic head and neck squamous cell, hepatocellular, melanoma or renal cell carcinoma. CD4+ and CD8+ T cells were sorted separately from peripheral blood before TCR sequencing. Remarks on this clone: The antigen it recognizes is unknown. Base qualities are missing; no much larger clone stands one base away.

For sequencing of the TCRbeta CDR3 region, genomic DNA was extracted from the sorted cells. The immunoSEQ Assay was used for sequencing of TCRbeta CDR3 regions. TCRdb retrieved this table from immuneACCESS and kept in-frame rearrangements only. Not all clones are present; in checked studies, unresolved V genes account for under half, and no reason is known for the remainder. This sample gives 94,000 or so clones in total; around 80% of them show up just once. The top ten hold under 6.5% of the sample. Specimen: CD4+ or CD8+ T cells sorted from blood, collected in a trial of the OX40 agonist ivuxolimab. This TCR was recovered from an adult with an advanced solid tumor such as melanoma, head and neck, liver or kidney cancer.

CDR3 loop: CASSITAGANVLTF. DNA sequence: TGTGCCAGTAGTATAACAGCTGGGGCCAACGTCCTGACTTTC. Recombination connected TRBV19 to TRBJ2-6; there is no confident call for the D gene. Inclusive of the bounding cysteine and phenylalanine, the CDR3 is 14 residues long. This entry keeps only the CDR3 DNA: 42 bases, framed from base 1. The germline V gene (reference sequence) specifies LNHDA as CDR1 and SQIVND as CDR2. The junction shows trimming of 2 bases on V and 2 bases on J, plus 4 bases between the germline ends.